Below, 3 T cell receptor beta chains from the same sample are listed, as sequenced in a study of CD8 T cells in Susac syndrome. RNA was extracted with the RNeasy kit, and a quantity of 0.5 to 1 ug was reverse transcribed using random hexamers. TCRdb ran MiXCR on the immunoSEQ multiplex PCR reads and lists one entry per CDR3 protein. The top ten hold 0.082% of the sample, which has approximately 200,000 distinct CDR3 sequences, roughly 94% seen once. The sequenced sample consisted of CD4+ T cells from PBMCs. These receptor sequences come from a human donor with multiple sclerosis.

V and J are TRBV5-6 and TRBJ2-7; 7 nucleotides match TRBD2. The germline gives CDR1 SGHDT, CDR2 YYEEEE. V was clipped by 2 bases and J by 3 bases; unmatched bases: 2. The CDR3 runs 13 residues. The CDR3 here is CASSFGGSYEQYV. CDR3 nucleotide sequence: TGTGCCAGCAGCTTCGGGGGGAGCTACGAGCAGTACGTC.

The CDR3: CASTGLPSSYNSPLHF. For the CDR3, the DNA is TGTGCCAGCACCGGACTCCCGAGCTCCTATAATTCACCCCTCCACTTT. This chain joins TRBV12-3 or TRBV12-4 and TRBJ1-6; D is undetermined. Deletions cut 7 bases from V and 0 bases from J, with 13 bases between. There are 16 residues in the CDR3.

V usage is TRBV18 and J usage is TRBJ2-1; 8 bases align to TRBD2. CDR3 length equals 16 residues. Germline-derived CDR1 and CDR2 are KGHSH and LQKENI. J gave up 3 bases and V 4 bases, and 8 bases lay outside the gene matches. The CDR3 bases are TGTGCCAGCTCACTACTCCTTAGCGGGGACTACAATGAGCAGTTCTTC. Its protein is CASSLLLSGDYNEQFF.